The clone carrying this T cell receptor beta chain appeared a few times. Its target is unknown. The sample comes from a study of beta chain features in type 1 diabetes. Expressed TCRB transcripts were sequenced because the isolated RNA had all been reverse transcribed beforehand. Some clones are missing from TCRdb's copy, which holds only in-frame ones; the method was immunoSEQ multiplex PCR. The table lists about 190,000 clones, 7.5% to 8.5% of them singletons, with approximately 0.5% in the top ten. Germline-derived CDR1 and CDR2 are MDHEN and SYDVKM. This CDR3 has 11 amino acids. The J segment lost 8 bases and the V segment lost 10 bases, leaving 7 bases of the junction unmatched. Study observations and caveats: A possible short-template PCR bias applies equally to patients and controls. When Type 1 diabetes patients were examined, their TCRB CDR3s proved moderately but significantly shorter in all four CD4+ subsets.

Every donor had blood drawn once into heparin, approximately 120 mL on average. CD4+ naive, central memory, regulatory and stem cell-like memory cells were sorted via CD45RO/CCR7/CD25/CD127/CD95/CD27. This chain connects TRBV28 to TRBJ1-2; 7 nucleotides agree with TRBD1. The clonotype comes from a man younger than 35 with type 1 diabetes. The sequenced material came from central memory CD4+ T cells from blood. CDR3 residues: CAMQGGYGYTF. The CDR3 DNA sequence: TGTGCCATGCAGGGGGGTTACGGCTACACCTTC.